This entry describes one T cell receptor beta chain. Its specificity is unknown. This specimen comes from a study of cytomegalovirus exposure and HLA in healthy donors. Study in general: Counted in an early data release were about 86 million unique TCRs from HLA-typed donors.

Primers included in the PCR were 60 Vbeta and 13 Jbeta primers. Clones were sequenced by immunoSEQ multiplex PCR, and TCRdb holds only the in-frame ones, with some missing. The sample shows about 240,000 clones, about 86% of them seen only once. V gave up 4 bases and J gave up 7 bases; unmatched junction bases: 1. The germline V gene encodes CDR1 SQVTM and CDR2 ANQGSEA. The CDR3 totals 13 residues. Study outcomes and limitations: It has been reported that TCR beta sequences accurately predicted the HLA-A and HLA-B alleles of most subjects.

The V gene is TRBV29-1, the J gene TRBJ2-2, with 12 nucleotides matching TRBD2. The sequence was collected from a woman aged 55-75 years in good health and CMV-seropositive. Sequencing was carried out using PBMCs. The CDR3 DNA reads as TGCAGCGTTGGACTAGCGGGAGTCGGGGAGCTGTTTTTT. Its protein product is CSVGLAGVGELFF.